This TCR beta chain is drawn from a study of T cells in Graves' hyperthyroidism and ophthalmopathy. The source material, RNA transcripts, was used to amplify TCR beta CDR3 regions. Initially, a first-round RT-PCR of the TCR CDR3 employed the HTBI primer set. TCRdb reprocessed the multiplex PCR reads with MiXCR, giving one entry per CDR3 protein. The data hold around 400,000 distinct CDR3 sequences, with about 15% observed a single time. General study results and limits: Within blood appeared most thyroid clonotypes that had expanded above 0.001.

CDR3 length: 15 residues. Trimming cost V 1 base and J 5 bases; bases outside gene matches: 3. Germline V gene sequence: CDR1 MDHEN, CDR2 SYDVKM. A word on this clonotype: Its antigen remains unknown.

Duration under 3 months, a NOSPECS grade of at least 4, and a Clinical Activity Score of at least 3 characterized the ophthalmopathy patients. This chain connects TRBV28 to TRBJ2-1, with 9 bases fitting TRBD1. The TCR sequence derives from a woman aged 60-75 years with Graves' ophthalmopathy. Sequences were obtained from blood. The CDR3 nucleotides read TGTGCCAGCAGTTTATTGGGACAGGGACACAATGAGCAGTTCTTC. Translation gives CASSLLGQGHNEQFF.